Below, 32 T cell receptor beta chains from the same sample are listed, as sequenced in a study of blood T cells in healthy people across ages. With a J-beta primer mix and a sample-barcoded 5' primer, a second PCR ran about 6 to 11 cycles. TCRdb analysed the 5' RACE reads with MiXCR anew, one entry per CDR3 protein. The sample has 500,000 to 650,000 distinct CDR3 sequences, about 26% seen once; the top ten hold approximately 4%. The sample was also linked to a second study, of T cells of mothers and their children.

Sequencing was done on a sample of blood. The receptor source for this set is a boy between 2 and 15 years old in good health.

This chain links TRBV29-1 with TRBJ1-1, with unresolved D. Trimming shortened V by 3 bases and J by 0 bases, and 11 bases separated the two germline ends. Germline V gives CDR1 SQVTM, CDR2 ANQGSEA. The CDR3 is made up of 14 amino acids. The CDR3 spells CSVDRRIMNTEAFF. DNA for the CDR3: TGCAGCGTTGATAGGCGGATAATGAACACTGAAGCTTTCTTT.

V gene TRBV9 combines with J gene TRBJ2-2, with 12 bases lining up with TRBD2. This CDR3 has 16 amino acids. Germline loops: CDR1 SGDLS, CDR2 YYNGEE. Unmatched junction bases numbered 8, after V lost 6 bases and J lost 5 bases. Here the CDR3 DNA reads TGTGCCAGCACCCCTACTAGCGGGGGGATGACCGGGGAGCTGTTTTTT. Protein: CASTPTSGGMTGELFF.

This clonotype was recorded a few times. The chain employs TRBV14 and TRBJ2-5, with D hard to call. Germline CDR1 reads SGHDN; CDR2 reads FVKESK. The length of the CDR3 is 14 residues. Trimming left V 4 bases short and J 2 bases short, with 11 bases between. The CDR3, as DNA: TGTGCCAGCAGCCCCCGATTGCCGCAAGAGACCCAGTACTTC. Protein: CASSPRLPQETQYF.

The rearrangement uses TRBV11-2 and TRBJ2-1; D call uncertain. From germline, CDR1 is SGHAT and CDR2 FQNNGV. This CDR3 is built from 15 residues. Between the trimmed V and J ends, which lost 5 bases and 2 bases, there was a span of 13 bases. The DNA of the CDR3 is TGTGCCAGCAGCCCCGTCCGGCAGACCTACAATGAGCAGTTCTTC. Residues: CASSPVRQTYNEQFF.

The chain carries TRBV19 and TRBJ1-5; D ambiguous. This CDR3 region has 18 residues. The V and J ends lost 4 bases and 0 bases respectively, with 19 bases between them. From germline, CDR1 is LNHDA and CDR2 SQIVND (reference sequence). The DNA for the CDR3 is TGTGCCAGTAGTAGCCTACGGGGAGGATATTATAGCAATCAGCCCCAGCATTTT. Translation gives CASSSLRGGYYSNQPQHF.

V gene TRBV7-2 combines with J gene TRBJ1-5; D is uncertain. Germline-derived CDR1 and CDR2 are SGHTA and FQGNSA. This CDR3 is built from 15 residues. The V end was cut by 1 base, the J end by 3 bases, with 10 bases between. The DNA for the CDR3 is TGTGCCAGCAGCTTAGGAAGCTCTGTCAATCAGCCCCAGCATTTT. This codes for CASSLGSSVNQPQHF.

The V call is TRBV9, the J call TRBJ2-7, with TRBD1 matching over 11 bases. Germline CDR1 SGDLS, CDR2 YYNGEE. The CDR3 sequence is 16 residues long. Trimming at V came to 3 bases and at J to 2 bases, leaving 7 bases not matched to a gene. Here the CDR3 reads CASSATLDRGPYEQYF. Written as DNA, the CDR3 is TGTGCCAGCAGCGCAACCCTGGACAGGGGGCCCTACGAGCAGTACTTC.

The chain couples TRBV3-1 to TRBJ1-1; D gene unclear. V shed 2 bases and J shed 1 base, with 5 bases lying between them. Germline V gives CDR1 LGHDT, CDR2 YNNKEL (reference sequence). The CDR3 spans 13 residues. In DNA form, the CDR3 reads TGTGCCAGCAGCCAATGGGGGAACACTGAAGCTTTCTTT. Amino acids: CASSQWGNTEAFF.

This clonotype has only a few counts. The chain links TRBV2 to TRBJ2-7; the D gene is possibly TRBD2 (6 bases). This CDR3 spans 12 amino acids. V lost 4 bases and J lost 7, with 11 bases in between. Germline V gene sequence: CDR1 SNHLY, CDR2 FYNNEI. In nucleotides, the CDR3 is TGTGCCAGCAGTGGTCGGGGAGGAGAGCAGTACTTC. As protein: CASSGRGGEQYF.

This chain connects TRBV12-3 or TRBV12-4 to TRBJ2-3, with 7 positions matching TRBD2. The CDR3 length is 18 residues. Trimming removed 6 bases from V and 1 base from J; junction bases left unmatched: 16. CDR3 sequence (DNA): TGTGCCAGCAGCCCAGCAATTTTGTCTAGCGGACGCACAGATACGCAGTATTTT. Its protein is CASSPAILSSGRTDTQYF.

The chain is built from TRBV7-8 and TRBJ2-4; unclear D gene. Trimming removed 1 base at V and 3 bases at J, with 13 bases between. Looked up from germline, CDR1 is SGHVS and CDR2 is FQNEAQ. This CDR3 has 16 amino acids. The CDR3 nucleotides read TGTGCCAGCAGCTTAGTAGGTCCTTTAGGCAAAAACATTCAGTACTTC. It specifies CASSLVGPLGKNIQYF.

This clonotype was counted between two and nine times. The junction departs from the called germline gene at one end, perhaps through a read error. The rearrangement uses TRBV4-3 and TRBJ2-7, with 9 bases lining up with TRBD2. CDR1 is LGHNA, CDR2 YSLEER, per germline. This CDR3 is 15 amino acids long. The CDR3 nucleotides read TGCGCCAGCAGCTTTAGCGGGAGAGCCTACAATGAGCAGCTCTTC. It is translated as CASSFSGRAYNEQLF.

The sample holds a few counts of this clonotype. The V gene is TRBV29-1, the J gene TRBJ2-5; D remains unclear. Trimming pared 8 bases from V and 5 bases from J, leaving 9 bases between. Germline CDR1 and CDR2: SQVTM and ANQGSEA. The CDR3 covers 10 residues. CDR3 bases: TGCAGCTTTTTCCGGGAGACCCAGTACTTC. The encoded protein is CSFFRETQYF.

The chain employs TRBV11-2 and TRBJ2-3; D might be TRBD1 (6 bases). The V and J ends lost 3 bases and 1 base respectively, with 11 bases between them. Germline lookup yields CDR1 SGHAT and CDR2 FQNNGV. The CDR3 length is 15 residues. CDR3 loop: CASSLVGARTDTQYF. As DNA, the CDR3 is TGTGCCAGCAGCTTGGTGGGGGCTCGCACAGATACGCAGTATTTT.

The gene calls are TRBV7-6 and TRBJ2-2; the D gene is possibly TRBD1 (6 bases). The V end was cut by 4 bases, the J end by 5 bases, with 23 bases between. CDR1 SGHVS and CDR2 FNYEAQ come from the germline V gene. The CDR3 has 18 amino acids. CDR3 amino acids: CASSSPGTTKIFTGELFF. CDR3 coding DNA: TGTGCCAGCAGCTCCCCCGGGACAACAAAGATCTTTACCGGGGAGCTGTTTTTT.

As regards this clonotype: The junction differs from germline at one of its ends, possibly a read error. This chain joins TRBV12-3 or TRBV12-4 and TRBJ2-1, with D unresolved. The CDR3 covers 15 residues. CDR3 loop: CAGSLSRGKMNEQFF. The CDR3 DNA reads TGTGCCGGCAGTTTATCGCGAGGAAAGATGAATGAGCAGTTCTTC.

The chain recombines TRBV19 with TRBJ1-5; D gene ambiguous. The V gene lost 2 bases and the J gene lost 0 bases, with 11 bases spanning the gap. In germline, CDR1 is LNHDA, CDR2 SQIVND (reference sequence). The CDR3 sequence is 16 residues long. The CDR3 spells CASSIRNPYSNQPQHF. In nucleotides, the CDR3 is TGTGCCAGTAGTATAAGGAACCCTTATAGCAATCAGCCCCAGCATTTT.

The chain has TRBV12-3 or TRBV12-4 and TRBJ2-5, with 7 bases identical to TRBD1. With 6 bases clipped from V and 3 bases from J, the junction kept 4 bases outside the gene matches. The CDR3 runs to 13 residues. CDR3 sequence (DNA): TGTGCCAGCAGGATAACAGGGGAAGAGACCCAGTACTTC. This sequence encodes CASRITGEETQYF.

The V gene is TRBV29-1, the J gene TRBJ2-7, with 7 positions matching TRBD1. Per germline, CDR1 SQVTM and CDR2 ANQGSEA. After removal of 3 bases from V and 2 bases from J, the junction contained 7 bases not matched to a gene. The CDR3 runs 14 residues. The CDR3 spells CSVDRQGDTYEQYF. CDR3 coding DNA: TGCAGCGTTGATAGGCAGGGGGACACCTACGAGCAGTACTTC.

This clonotype appeared a few times. The V gene is TRBV7-8, the J gene TRBJ1-5, with 7 bases fitting TRBD1. CDR3 length equals 15 residues. Germline V CDR1 and CDR2: SGHVS, FQNEAQ. Trimming removed 5 bases from V and 7 bases from J; junction bases left unmatched: 11. CDR3 DNA sequence: TGTGCCAGCAGCATGGACAGGTTGAAGTTACAGCCCCAGCATTTT. Protein sequence: CASSMDRLKLQPQHF.

In this sample, this clonotype turned up a few times. The gene calls are TRBV12-3 or TRBV12-4 and TRBJ1-5, with D possibly TRBD1 on 6 matching bases. The CDR3 has 15 residues. Trimming left V 8 bases short and J 1 base short, with 15 bases between. Here the CDR3 reads CASRDQGGSNQPQHF. The CDR3, as DNA: TGTGCCAGCCGGGACCAAGGGGGGAGCAATCAGCCCCAGCATTTT.

This clonotype was observed a few times. The chain recombines TRBV3-1 with TRBJ1-1; D is undetermined. The CDR3 is 13 residues long. Germline CDR1 LGHDT, CDR2 YNNKEL (reference sequence). V was clipped by 4 bases and J by 1 base, with 7 bases between them. CDR3 in amino acids: CASSRVGNTEAFF. The DNA of the CDR3 is TGTGCCAGCAGCCGAGTCGGGAACACTGAAGCTTTCTTT.

This clonotype has more than one count but fewer than ten. The chain carries TRBV7-3 and TRBJ2-1, with 9 bases that match TRBD2. The assigned J gene may be wrong: the sequence end matches TRBJ2-7 better. The CDR3 has 13 amino acids. Germline V lookup: CDR1 SGHTA, CDR2 FQGTGA. The CDR3 protein is CASSTGTSSEQYF. In nucleotides, the CDR3 is TGTGCCAGCAGCACCGGGACTAGCAGCGAGCAGTACTTC.

This clonotype showed up just once. This chain links TRBV30 with TRBJ1-1; 10 bases map to TRBD1. V dropped 2 bases and J dropped 11; count of bases not matched to a gene: 5. The CDR3 has 12 amino acids. The V gene's germline CDR1 is GTSNPN and CDR2 SVGIG (reference sequence). CDR3 residues: CAWSLGTGEAFF. In DNA, the CDR3 is TGTGCCTGGAGTTTAGGGACAGGGGAGGCTTTCTTT.

The chain is built from TRBV3-1 and TRBJ2-5; unclear D gene. Trimming pared 5 bases from V and 0 bases from J, leaving 13 bases between. The V gene's germline CDR1 is LGHDT and CDR2 YNNKEL (reference sequence). The CDR3 consists of 15 residues. The chain's CDR3 is CASSYKTQYQETQYF. The CDR3 DNA reads TGTGCCAGCAGCTATAAGACCCAGTACCAAGAGACCCAGTACTTC.

This clonotype was detected only a few times. The chain joins TRBV10-3 to TRBJ2-5, with D possibly being TRBD1 or TRBD2 (6 bases each). The end of the DNA is better explained by TRBJ2-1, so the J call may be wrong. The germline gives CDR1 ENHRY, CDR2 SYGVKD. The CDR3 runs to 11 residues. This chain's CDR3 is CAIFGGGEQFF. CDR3 bases: TGTGCCATCTTCGGGGGCGGGGAGCAGTTCTTC.

This rearrangement joins TRBV10-2 to TRBJ2-5; D is unresolved. Germline loops: CDR1 WSHSY, CDR2 SAAADI. V shed 8 bases and J shed 1 base, with 20 bases lying between them. CDR3 length equals 16 residues. The CDR3 coding sequence is TGCGCCAGCCCTCCTCCCCGGTGGCAGGTCCAAGAGACCCAGTACTTC. Its protein product is CASPPPRWQVQETQYF.

This clonotype appeared many times. V usage is TRBV5-1 and J usage is TRBJ2-2; 7 bases line up with TRBD2. CDR3 size: 15 residues. J was trimmed by 2 bases and V by 4 bases; bases with no gene match: 5. Germline CDR1 is SGHRS and CDR2 is YFSETQ. Written as DNA, the CDR3 is TGCGCCAGCAGCCCGGGGGACTATAACACCGGGGAGCTGTTTTTT. Its protein is CASSPGDYNTGELFF.

This chain connects TRBV29-1 to TRBJ2-5, with 13 nucleotides matching TRBD2. V lost 5 bases, J lost 5 bases, and 11 bases stayed unmatched. The CDR3 is 16 residues long. The germline V gene has CDR1 SQVTM and CDR2 ANQGSEA. The CDR3 is CSVLGLAGENEETQYF. The DNA of the CDR3 is TGCAGCGTTCTCGGACTAGCGGGAGAGAATGAGGAGACCCAGTACTTC. The full variable domain, with the rest looked up from reference TRBV29-1 and TRBJ2-5, is SAVISQKPSRDICQRGTSLTIQCQVDSQVTMMFWYRQQPGQSLTLIATANQGSEATYESGFVIDKFPISRPNLTFSTLTVSNMSPEDSSIYLCSVLGLAGENEETQYFGPGTRLLVL.

The genes are TRBV21-1 and TRBJ1-5; TRBD1, the table's D call, lacks a check against the DNA. TRBV21-1 is given as a pseudogene. CDR3 length: 17 residues. The CDR3 nucleotides read TGTGCCAACAGCGACCGGGACAGGGCATATAGCAATCAGCCCCAGCATTTT. Its protein product is CANSDRDRAYSNQPQHF.

In this sample, this clonotype turned up a few times. This sequence joins TRBV13 and TRBJ2-1; TRBD1 matches at 7 bases. The ends lost 3 bases at V and 0 bases at J; junction bases unmatched: 2. The CDR3 totals 15 residues. CDR1 and CDR2 (germline): PRHDT, FYEKMQ (reference sequence). The DNA for the CDR3 is TGTGCCAGCAGCTTGGGACAGAACTCCTACAATGAGCAGTTCTTC. It encodes CASSLGQNSYNEQFF.

The table lists this clonotype with a few counts. V usage is TRBV3-1 and J usage is TRBJ1-1; D possibly corresponds to TRBD1 (5 bases). The germline CDR1 and CDR2 sequences are LGHDT and YNNKEL (reference sequence). V lost 0 bases to trimming and J lost 5 bases, with 10 bases between them. The CDR3 is made up of 14 amino acids. CDR3 coding DNA: TGTGCCAGCAGCCAAGAAGCCAGGGTAACTGAAGCTTTCTTT. Protein: CASSQEARVTEAFF. The complete variable domain, with remaining parts taken from reference TRBV3-1 and TRBJ1-1, reads DTAVSQTPKYLVTQMGNDKSIKCEQNLGHDTMYWYKQDSKKFLKIMFSYNNKELIINETVPNRFSPKSPDKAHLNLHINSLELGDSAVYFCASSQEARVTEAFFGQGTRLTVV.